These 32 T cell receptor beta chains were all obtained from the same sample, sequenced in a study of T cells in narcolepsy. TCRdb's table, derived via immunoSEQ multiplex PCR, lists solely in-frame clones and lacks some. The sample gives around 25,000 clones, 70% to 85% of which show up once; approximately 0.69% is in the top ten. Sequenced input: CD45RA- memory CD4+ T cells from PBMCs. These receptors came from a human donor with narcolepsy.

This chain joins TRBV6-1 and TRBJ1-5, with no clear D. V was pared by 8 bases and J by 8 bases, with 10 bases between. Germline values: CDR1 MNHNS, CDR2 SASEGT. This CDR3 spans 11 amino acids. This CDR3 is CASGTGKPQHF. Here the CDR3 DNA reads TGTGCCAGCGGTACGGGGAAGCCCCAGCATTTT.

The rearrangement joins TRBV5-6 to TRBJ1-2; D is unclear. The CDR3 is 13 residues long. In germline, CDR1 is SGHDT, CDR2 YYEEEE. V lost 2 bases and J lost 6, with 11 bases in between. The CDR3 protein is CASSFVERDGYTF. The CDR3, as DNA: TGTGCCAGCAGCTTCGTGGAGCGCGATGGCTACACCTTC. Drawing the rest from reference TRBV5-6 and TRBJ1-2, the complete variable domain is DAGVTQSPTHLIKTRGQQVTLRCSPKSGHDTVSWYQQALGQGPQFIFQYYEEEERQRGNFPDRFSGHQFPNYSSELNVNALLLGDSALYLCASSFVERDGYTFGSGTRLTVV.

The chain joins TRBV5-5 to TRBJ1-1, with 9 bases aligning to TRBD1. Trimming removed 5 bases from V and 3 bases from J; junction bases left unmatched: 5. The germline CDR1 and CDR2 sequences are SGHKS and YYEKEE (reference sequence). This CDR3 comprises 14 residues. The CDR3 DNA follows: TGTGCCAGCAGACTGGGACAGGGTTACACTGAAGCTTTCTTT. Its translation is CASRLGQGYTEAFF.

This chain links TRBV20-1 with TRBJ2-7, with TRBD1 as a possible D gene (5 bases). V gave up 7 bases and J gave up 2 bases, with 9 bases separating them. CDR1 and CDR2 from the germline V gene are DFQATT and SNEGSKA (reference sequence). The CDR3 has 11 amino acids. CDR3 in amino acids: CSGAGPYEQYF. As DNA, the CDR3 is TGCAGTGGGGCAGGGCCCTACGAGCAGTACTTC.

V gene TRBV11-2 combines with J gene TRBJ2-6; 7 bases are shared with TRBD1. This CDR3 comprises 15 residues. CDR1 and CDR2 (germline): SGHAT, FQNNGV. V gave up 6 bases and J gave up 1 base; unmatched junction bases: 3. The CDR3 is CASRGQSSGANVLTF. CDR3 DNA sequence: TGTGCCAGCAGGGGACAGTCGTCTGGGGCCAACGTCCTGACTTTC.

The rearrangement links TRBV7-9 to TRBJ1-4; 9 bases align to TRBD1. V dropped 6 bases and J dropped 7; count of bases not matched to a gene: 6. The CDR3 is made up of 14 amino acids. The V gene's germline CDR1 is SEHNR and CDR2 FQNEAQ (reference sequence). CDR3 in amino acids: CASSGTGGSEKLFF. The CDR3 DNA follows: TGTGCCAGCAGTGGCACAGGGGGCTCTGAAAAACTGTTTTTT.

This chain joins TRBV6-1 and TRBJ2-5; 9 nucleotides line up with TRBD1. Judging by the DNA end, TRBJ2-7 fits better; the J call may be wrong. Germline-derived CDR1 and CDR2 are MNHNS and SASEGT. The CDR3 loop spans 14 amino acids. The DNA for the CDR3 is TGTGCCAGCAGCCCCGGGACAGGGCCCTACGAGCAGTACTTC. It translates to CASSPGTGPYEQYF.

The chain employs TRBV5-4 and TRBJ2-3; no clear D. Trimming left V 2 bases short and J 5 bases short, with 3 bases between. The CDR3 extends over 11 amino acids. Germline V CDR1 and CDR2: SGHNT, YYREEE (reference sequence). CDR3 bases: TGTGCCAGCAGCTTCGAAGATACGCAGTATTTT. Amino acid sequence: CASSFEDTQYF.

The V gene is TRBV5-4, the J gene TRBJ2-5, with 7 bases identical to TRBD1. V dropped 4 bases and J dropped 2; count of bases not matched to a gene: 2. The CDR3 consists of 13 residues. Germline assignment: CDR1 SGHNT and CDR2 YYREEE (reference sequence). Here the CDR3 reads CASSPGQQETQYF. CDR3 bases: TGTGCCAGCAGCCCGGGACAGCAAGAGACCCAGTACTTC.

This clone was observed a handful of times. The chain uses TRBV6-6 and TRBJ2-2, with a possible D match to TRBD1 (5 bases). The V gene's germline CDR1 is MNHNY and CDR2 SVGAGI (reference sequence). The CDR3 totals 16 residues. V lost 2 bases and J 3 bases, leaving 13 bases between the germline ends. CDR3 nucleotide sequence: TGTGCCAGCAGTTACCCTACAAGGGGCCACACCGGGGAGCTGTTTTTT. Protein: CASSYPTRGHTGELFF.

The CDR3 DNA reads TGTGCCACCAGCAGAGAGTTTACAGGAAAGTACGGCTACACCTTC. Protein sequence: CATSREFTGKYGYTF. This chain joins TRBV15 and TRBJ1-2, with D possibly matching TRBD1 (5 bases). Germline CDR1 reads LNHNV; CDR2 reads YYDKDF (reference sequence). Trimming removed 0 bases at V and 8 bases at J, with 16 bases between. The CDR3 covers 15 residues.

In its sample, this clone was seen a few times. CDR3 in DNA: TGTGCCAGCAGCTTAGGACGGACGATACTCCAAGAGACCCAGTACTTC. Amino acid sequence: CASSLGRTILQETQYF. The chain is built from TRBV7-7 and TRBJ2-5; D remains unclear. V dropped 1 base and J dropped 1 base, with 13 bases sitting between them. The CDR3 contains 16 residues. The germline V gene encodes CDR1 SSHAT and CDR2 FNYEAQ (reference sequence).

This sequence joins TRBV19 and TRBJ2-7; tentative D call: TRBD2 (5 bases). Germline-derived CDR1 and CDR2 are LNHDA and SQIVND (reference sequence). With 2 bases removed from V and 6 bases from J, the gap between germline ends came to 8 bases. The CDR3 is 12 residues long. The DNA of the CDR3 is TGTGCCAGTAGTATACCGGGATCCGAGCAGTACTTC. Residues: CASSIPGSEQYF.

The sample holds a few counts of this clone. The CDR3 nucleotides are TGTGCCAGCAGTTACGGGACAGGGATGTTTGGAAACACCATATATTTT. It yields the protein CASSYGTGMFGNTIYF. The chain recombines TRBV6-5 with TRBJ1-3; 9 nucleotides align to TRBD1. The CDR3 totals 16 residues. Germline V gene sequence: CDR1 MNHEY, CDR2 SVGAGI. Trimming cost V 2 bases and J 3 bases; bases outside gene matches: 5.

This chain uses TRBV7-3 with TRBJ2-2; TRBD1 or TRBD2 may be the D gene (5 bases each). CDR3 length: 13 residues. V lost 6 bases, J lost 7 bases, and 12 bases lay in between. Germline CDR1 and CDR2: SGHTA and FQGTGA. The CDR3 is CASRRGVDGELFF. The CDR3 DNA is TGTGCCAGCAGGAGGGGAGTTGACGGGGAGCTGTTTTTT.

The chain uses TRBV7-9 and TRBJ1-6; D not resolved. Per the germline V gene, CDR1 is SEHNR and CDR2 is FQNEAQ (reference sequence). The CDR3 extends over 14 amino acids. V lost 1 base and J 5 bases, leaving 6 bases between the germline ends. In DNA form, the CDR3 reads TGTGCCAGCAGCTTAGAACAGAATAATTCACCCCTCCACTTT. Its translation is CASSLEQNNSPLHF.

This clone was picked up a small number of times. The rearrangement links TRBV28 to TRBJ1-3; D unresolved. Germline loops: CDR1 MDHEN, CDR2 SYDVKM. Deletions cut 6 bases from V and 3 bases from J, with 12 bases between. The CDR3 runs 14 residues. CDR3 coding DNA: TGTGCCAGCAGATTCCCCGCTCGTGGAAACACCATATATTTT. The encoded protein is CASRFPARGNTIYF.

This rearrangement joins TRBV9 to TRBJ1-2; D is ambiguous. With 6 bases removed from V and 4 bases from J, the gap between germline ends came to 22 bases. Per the germline V gene, CDR1 is SGDLS and CDR2 is YYNGEE. The length of the CDR3 is 16 residues. CDR3 sequence (DNA): TGTGCCAGCACCAAAGTATTAGGACCCCCTAGCTATGGCTACACCTTC. Amino acids: CASTKVLGPPSYGYTF.

The V and J genes are TRBV5-5 and TRBJ2-7; D tentatively fits TRBD1 or TRBD2 (6 bases each). Trimming cost V 0 bases and J 12 bases, with 10 bases left between them. The CDR3 covers 11 residues. CDR1 is SGHKS, CDR2 YYEKEE, per germline (reference sequence). CDR3 region: CASSLEGGLYF. CDR3 coding DNA: TGTGCCAGCAGCTTGGAAGGGGGGCTGTACTTC.

Worth noting for this clone: Other DNA sequences in the sample encode the same CDR3. CDR3 sequence: CASSLSTDTEAFF. Here the CDR3 DNA reads TGTGCCAGCAGTCTATCGACGGACACTGAAGCTTTCTTT. The genes are TRBV11-3 and TRBJ1-1; D gene uncertain. CDR3 size: 13 residues. The V and J ends lost 6 bases and 3 bases respectively, with 11 bases between them. The germline CDR1 and CDR2 sequences are SGHNT and YENEEA.

CDR3 DNA sequence: TGTGCCAGCAGCTTATTTCGGGGGTCCTACGAGCAGTACTTC. This gives the protein CASSLFRGSYEQYF. The chain combines TRBV11-2 with TRBJ2-7, with D tentatively TRBD2 (6 bases). V lost 2 bases and J lost 1, with 9 bases in between. The V gene's germline CDR1 is SGHAT and CDR2 FQNNGV. The CDR3 runs 14 residues.

The sample holds one count of this clone. The rearrangement uses TRBV5-4 and TRBJ1-2, with D hard to call. This CDR3 region has 13 residues. V was trimmed by 0 bases and J by 8 bases, leaving 11 bases between them. Germline values: CDR1 SGHNT, CDR2 YYREEE (reference sequence). DNA for the CDR3: TGTGCCAGCAGCTTGGAGACGGGAGGGGGCTACACCTTC. Encoded protein: CASSLETGGGYTF.

The chain combines TRBV28 with TRBJ2-2; D not certain. Germline V CDR1 and CDR2: MDHEN, SYDVKM. Trimming removed 5 bases at V and 4 bases at J, with 14 bases between. The CDR3 has 15 amino acids. CDR3 protein: CASSPVSRVTGELFF. In DNA, the CDR3 is TGTGCCAGCAGTCCCGTGTCACGAGTCACCGGGGAGCTGTTTTTT.

This chain connects TRBV5-1 to TRBJ2-7; D may be TRBD1 or TRBD2 (6 bases each). Trimming stripped 0 bases from V and 4 bases from J, with 14 bases between. This CDR3 contains 15 residues. The germline gives CDR1 SGHRS, CDR2 YFSETQ. This chain's CDR3 is CASSLAPGGQYEQYF. DNA for the CDR3: TGCGCCAGCAGCTTGGCCCCCGGGGGACAATACGAGCAGTACTTC.

The genes are TRBV15 and TRBJ1-1, with a possible D match to TRBD1 (6 bases). The V gene's germline CDR1 is LNHNV and CDR2 YYDKDF (reference sequence). The germline V and J ends were trimmed by 2 bases and 8 bases, with 9 bases remaining between them. The CDR3 has 12 amino acids. For the CDR3, the DNA is TGTGCCACCAGCAGAAGCACAGGGGAAGCTTTCTTT. It translates to CATSRSTGEAFF. Looking up the rest from reference TRBV15 and TRBJ1-1 gives the full variable domain: DAMVIQNPRYQVTQFGKPVTLSCSQTLNHNVMYWYQQKSSQAPKLLFHYYDKDFNNEADTPDNFQSRRPNTSFCFLDIRSPGLGDTAMYLCATSRSTGEAFFGQGTRLTVV.

The CDR3 reads CASSQTGLGIQYF. In DNA form, the CDR3 reads TGCGCCAGCAGCCAAACTGGGTTGGGCATTCAGTACTTC. The chain joins TRBV4-1 to TRBJ2-4, with no clear D. The CDR3 totals 13 residues. V lost 2 bases to trimming and J lost 9 bases, with 11 bases between them. Germline assignment: CDR1 MGHRA and CDR2 YSYEKL.

The chain links TRBV5-1 to TRBJ2-7; D gene uncertain. CDR3 length: 15 amino acids. CDR1 is SGHRS, CDR2 YFSETQ, per germline. V lost 0 bases and J 3 bases, leaving 13 bases between the germline ends. CDR3 protein: CASSLETALIYEQYF. CDR3 DNA: TGCGCCAGCAGCTTGGAAACAGCCCTTATCTACGAGCAGTACTTC.

The sample holds a few counts of this clone. The chain links TRBV12-5 to TRBJ2-1, with D tentatively TRBD1 (6 bases). Germline V gives CDR1 LGHNT, CDR2 FRNRAP. Trimming shortened V by 1 base and J by 3 bases, and 7 bases separated the two germline ends. The CDR3 extends over 14 amino acids. The CDR3: CASGLGQVYNEQFF. In DNA form, the CDR3 reads TGTGCTAGTGGTTTGGGACAGGTCTACAATGAGCAGTTCTTC.

V and J are TRBV30 and TRBJ1-4; tentatively, D is TRBD1 (6 bases). This CDR3 contains 13 residues. Germline CDR1 and CDR2: GTSNPN and SVGIG (reference sequence). V dropped 2 bases and J dropped 8 bases, with 12 bases sitting between them. The CDR3 here is CAWSNPGAEKLFF. For the CDR3, the DNA is TGTGCCTGGAGTAACCCGGGGGCGGAAAAACTGTTTTTT.

This clone came up a few times. The chain uses TRBV28 and TRBJ1-2; no clear D. The CDR3 contains 13 residues. V was pared by 1 base and J by 5 bases, with 8 bases between. CDR1 and CDR2 (germline): MDHEN, SYDVKM. CDR3 DNA: TGTGCCAGCAGTTTATTGGGGTCATATGGCTACACCTTC. Its protein is CASSLLGSYGYTF.

This clone was observed once. The J gene is TRBJ1-2, the V gene TRBV6-6; unclear D gene. With 6 bases removed from V and 2 bases from J, the gap between germline ends came to 10 bases. There are 13 residues in the CDR3. Germline V gives CDR1 MNHNY, CDR2 SVGAGI (reference sequence). In DNA form, the CDR3 reads TGTGCCAGCAGCCCCGGTGGGAACTATGGCTACACCTTC. This encodes CASSPGGNYGYTF.

The genes are TRBV6-6 and TRBJ2-5; 10 bases fit TRBD2. Germline V gene sequence: CDR1 MNHNY, CDR2 SVGAGI (reference sequence). The CDR3 is made up of 15 amino acids. V gave up 2 bases and J gave up 5 bases; unmatched junction bases: 5. The CDR3 loop is CASSYPSGRSETQYF. The DNA for the CDR3 is TGTGCCAGCAGTTACCCTAGCGGGAGATCTGAGACCCAGTACTTC.